Shown below are 32 T cell receptor beta chains from a single sample sequenced in a study of beta chain features in type 1 diabetes (dated by TCRdb to the late 2010s). The full study reports these points: In all four CD4+ subsets, TCRB CDR3 length was moderately but significantly shorter in type 1 diabetes patients.

Receptor libraries were prepared by the immunoSEQ multiplex PCR assay. The entire amount of isolated RNA was reverse transcribed using the High Capacity cDNA Reverse Transcription Kit, so the sequenced TCRB transcripts were expressed ones. Here the immuneACCESS table is served through TCRdb, limited to in-frame sequences with V and J called. Missing clones are a known gap in these copies; in checked studies unresolved V genes cover under half, and the rest lacks a known reason. The sample profile shows 350,000 to 400,000 clones; around 13% of them were found once. The ten largest make up 0.0095% to 0.011% of the sample. Their antigens are not known. Sequenced input: naive CD4+ T cells from blood. In light of the paper, this sample's cell subset or site label describes: true naive CD4+ T cells. These receptors were taken from a young woman with type 1 diabetes.

The V call is TRBV5-4, the J call TRBJ1-5, with D maybe TRBD1 (6 bases). V lost 9 bases to trimming and J lost 5 bases, with 21 bases between them. CDR3 size: 15 residues. Germline V gene lookup returns CDR1 SGHNT and CDR2 YYREEE (reference sequence). This CDR3 is CATQDTPGAYQPQHF. CDR3 nucleotide sequence: TGTGCCACCCAAGATACGCCAGGGGCGTATCAGCCCCAGCATTTT.

The J gene is TRBJ2-2, the V gene TRBV18; TRBD1 matches at 7 bases. Germline CDR1 is KGHSH and CDR2 is LQKENI. V lost 5 bases, J lost 0 bases, and 3 bases stayed unmatched. The CDR3 contains 15 residues. CDR3 amino acids: CASSTGQTNTGELFF. The CDR3 bases are TGTGCCAGCTCAACGGGACAGACGAACACCGGGGAGCTGTTTTTT. Full variable domain (rest looked up from reference TRBV18 and TRBJ2-2): NAGVMQNPRHLVRRRGQEARLRCSPMKGHSHVYWYRQLPEEGLKFMVYLQKENIIDESGMPKERFSAEFPKEGPSILRIQQVVRGDSAAYFCASSTGQTNTGELFFGEGSRLTVL.

V gene TRBV6-5 combines with J gene TRBJ1-6; the D gene is possibly TRBD1 (5 bases). The CDR3 loop spans 15 amino acids. The V gene lost 9 bases and the J gene lost 3 bases, with 15 bases spanning the gap. Germline V gene data show CDR1 as MNHEY and CDR2 as SVGAGI. CDR3 bases: TGTGCCAGTAGGGTCGGGGGAGACTATAATTCACCCCTCCACTTT. Residues: CASRVGGDYNSPLHF.

The chain has TRBV10-3 and TRBJ2-5; TRBD2 matches at 9 bases. The CDR3 is 14 residues long. V shed 6 bases, J shed 4 bases, and the junction held 6 bases outside the gene matches. Germline V gene lookup returns CDR1 ENHRY and CDR2 SYGVKD. Written as DNA, the CDR3 is TGTGCCATCAGACCCGGACTAGCGATAGAGACCCAGTACTTC. This encodes CAIRPGLAIETQYF.

Details on this clone: Sequence at one end of the junction differs from germline and may be a read error. The chain is built from TRBV7-8 and TRBJ1-1; weak D call: TRBD1 (6 bases). Per germline, CDR1 SGHVS and CDR2 FQNEAQ. The CDR3 spans 13 residues. DNA for the CDR3: TGTGCCAGCACCTTAACAGGGCCCACTGAAGCTTTCTTT. The encoded protein is CASTLTGPTEAFF.

This clone was counted a few times. The rearrangement joins TRBV30 to TRBJ1-3; D not resolved. Germline V CDR1 and CDR2: GTSNPN, SVGIG (reference sequence). Trimming left V 3 bases short and J 6 bases short, with 12 bases between. This CDR3 has 13 residues. The DNA for the CDR3 is TGTGCCTGGAGCGGACTGGACCAAAACACCATATATTTT. Its translation is CAWSGLDQNTIYF.

The chain links TRBV7-9 to TRBJ2-5; D gene ambiguous. This CDR3 comprises 14 residues. Germline V gives CDR1 SEHNR, CDR2 FQNEAQ (reference sequence). V lost 1 base to trimming and J lost 0 bases, with 6 bases between them. In DNA form, the CDR3 reads TGTGCCAGCAGCTTAGAGGCGGACCAAGAGACCCAGTACTTC. It codes for CASSLEADQETQYF.

This rearrangement joins TRBV4-3 to TRBJ1-2; 7 bases agree with TRBD1. This CDR3 comprises 13 residues. V shed 1 base and J 8 bases; nucleotides not matched to a gene: 4. Germline-derived CDR1 and CDR2 are LGHNA and YSLEER. CDR3 residues: CASSQADRWGYTF. The CDR3 nucleotides are TGCGCCAGCAGCCAAGCGGACAGGTGGGGCTACACCTTC.

A single count supports this clone. The chain employs TRBV5-1 and TRBJ2-3; 7 bases agree with TRBD2. The germline V gene has CDR1 SGHRS and CDR2 YFSETQ. The length of the CDR3 is 14 residues. The V segment lost 2 bases and the J segment 5 bases; nucleotides outside the gene matches: 5. CDR3 amino acids: CASSFREAGDTQYF. In nucleotides, the CDR3 is TGCGCCAGCAGCTTCCGGGAGGCGGGAGATACGCAGTATTTT.

In this sample, this clone turned up a few times. V usage is TRBV19 and J usage is TRBJ1-2, with unresolved D. This CDR3 contains 13 residues. Trimming removed 10 bases at V and 3 bases at J, with 15 bases between. Germline loops: CDR1 LNHDA, CDR2 SQIVND (reference sequence). DNA for the CDR3: TGTGCCACGCATGGACTTGGAGACTATGGCTACACCTTC. This encodes CATHGLGDYGYTF. Complete variable domain (other parts from reference TRBV19 and TRBJ1-2): DGGITQSPKYLFRKEGQNVTLSCEQNLNHDAMYWYRQDPGQGLRLIYYSQIVNDFQKGDIAEGYSVSREKKESFPLTVTSAQKNPTAFYLCATHGLGDYGYTFGSGTRLTVV.

CDR3 amino acids: CASSGTIPNVLTF. The DNA for the CDR3 is TGCGCCAGCAGCGGGACAATTCCCAACGTCCTGACTTTC. The J gene is TRBJ2-6, the V gene TRBV4-1; a possible D gene is TRBD1 (6 bases). Trimming removed 5 bases from V and 8 bases from J, with 10 bases in between. The CDR3 sequence is 13 residues long. CDR1 is MGHRA, CDR2 YSYEKL, per germline.

This clone was detected a few times. V and J are TRBV30 and TRBJ2-3, with D tentatively TRBD2 (5 bases). CDR1 and CDR2 from the germline V gene are GTSNPN and SVGIG (reference sequence). With 7 bases removed from V and 10 bases from J, the gap between germline ends came to 15 bases. The CDR3 totals 11 residues. The CDR3 DNA reads TGTGCCTACCTGGACTTATCAGCGCAGTATTTT. It specifies CAYLDLSAQYF.

This clone was detected a few times. The chain couples TRBV29-1 to TRBJ2-1; TRBD1 agrees at 7 bases. The germline gives CDR1 SQVTM, CDR2 ANQGSEA. With V trimmed by 7 bases and J by 8 bases, 17 bases remained unmatched. There are 15 residues in the CDR3. This CDR3 reads CSAGGRTGTRDEQFF. DNA of the CDR3: TGCAGCGCTGGGGGCCGGACAGGAACTCGCGATGAGCAGTTCTTC.

Comment on this clone: One junction end does not reproduce the germline sequence, and a read error may be involved. The chain is built from TRBV20-1 and TRBJ2-7, with D possibly TRBD1 on 6 matching bases. This CDR3 comprises 10 residues. Per the germline V gene, CDR1 is DFQATT and CDR2 is SNEGSKA (reference sequence). The CDR3 DNA follows: TGCAGTGCTATCACCGGGACACACTCTTTC. This gives the protein CSAITGTHSF.

This clone was seen a handful of times. The J gene is TRBJ2-1, the V gene TRBV29-1, with TRBD1 matching 8 bases. Germline values: CDR1 SQVTM, CDR2 ANQGSEA. Trimming at V came to 8 bases and at J to 7 bases, leaving 7 bases not matched to a gene. The CDR3 runs 12 residues. CDR3 sequence reads: CSQSGGGNEQFF. CDR3 nucleotide sequence: TGCAGCCAATCAGGGGGCGGGAATGAGCAGTTCTTC.

This clone was seen only a few times. The V and J genes are TRBV19 and TRBJ1-1; 7 bases agree with TRBD1. V shed 1 base and J 0 bases; nucleotides not matched to a gene: 8. In germline, CDR1 is LNHDA, CDR2 SQIVND (reference sequence). The CDR3 is 17 residues long. The CDR3 DNA reads TGTGCCAGTAGTATAGTGAAGGGGGCCTCCTTGAACACTGAAGCTTTCTTT. It codes for CASSIVKGASLNTEAFF. The variable domain in full, completed from reference TRBV19 and TRBJ1-1, reads DGGITQSPKYLFRKEGQNVTLSCEQNLNHDAMYWYRQDPGQGLRLIYYSQIVNDFQKGDIAEGYSVSREKKESFPLTVTSAQKNPTAFYLCASSIVKGASLNTEAFFGQGTRLTVV.

This clone was seen only a few times. This rearrangement joins TRBV10-3 to TRBJ2-7; D might be TRBD2 (6 bases). The CDR3 is 15 amino acids. The V and J ends lost 4 bases and 2 bases respectively, with 15 bases between them. The V gene's germline CDR1 is ENHRY and CDR2 SYGVKD. The CDR3 DNA follows: TGTGCCATCAGTGGAACCGGGACGGGAGCCTACGAGCAGTACTTC. Encoded protein: CAISGTGTGAYEQYF.

The sample holds a few counts of this clone. This chain connects TRBV27 to TRBJ1-1; a possible D gene is TRBD1 (6 bases). Germline V gene sequence: CDR1 MNHEY, CDR2 SMNVEV (reference sequence). The ends were cut back, 4 bases at V and 10 bases at J, with 19 bases in the middle. The CDR3 totals 14 residues. The CDR3 DNA reads as TGTGCCAGCAGTTCCTTCGGGGGGGCTTTGGTAGCTTTCTTT. It codes for CASSSFGGALVAFF.

This clone was recorded a few times. V usage is TRBV29-1 and J usage is TRBJ2-5; 13 nucleotides align to TRBD2. V dropped 8 bases and J dropped 9; count of bases not matched to a gene: 9. This CDR3 has 13 amino acids. Germline V gene data show CDR1 as SQVTM and CDR2 as ANQGSEA. This CDR3 reads CSLPIGLAGAQYF. The CDR3 DNA follows: TGCAGCCTACCCATAGGACTAGCGGGAGCCCAGTACTTC.

A few counts support this clone. V gene TRBV4-1 combines with J gene TRBJ1-2, with D possibly matching TRBD1 (6 bases). Germline assignment: CDR1 MGHRA and CDR2 YSYEKL. Trimming left V 3 bases short and J 8 bases short, with 16 bases between. The CDR3 runs 14 residues. The CDR3 sequence: CASSHFTQGHGYTF. The CDR3 nucleotides read TGCGCCAGCAGCCATTTTACTCAGGGGCACGGCTACACCTTC.

This chain uses TRBV18 with TRBJ1-2, with D tentatively TRBD1 (6 bases). Germline V gene data show CDR1 as KGHSH and CDR2 as LQKENI. Between the trimmed V and J ends, which lost 2 bases and 8 bases, there was a span of 12 bases. The CDR3 has 13 amino acids. CDR3 bases: TGTGCCAGCTCACCAGGACAGCAAGGGGGCTACACCTTC. It yields the protein CASSPGQQGGYTF.

This clone was seen more than once but under ten times. This sequence joins TRBV18 and TRBJ2-7; no reliable D call. CDR3 length equals 13 residues. The ends were cut back, 3 bases at V and 4 bases at J, with 10 bases in the middle. Germline V CDR1 and CDR2: KGHSH, LQKENI. In DNA form, the CDR3 reads TGTGCCAGCTCACCGGGTGTCGGGTACGAGCAGTACTTC. Protein: CASSPGVGYEQYF. The whole variable domain, filled in from reference TRBV18 and TRBJ2-7, reads NAGVMQNPRHLVRRRGQEARLRCSPMKGHSHVYWYRQLPEEGLKFMVYLQKENIIDESGMPKERFSAEFPKEGPSILRIQQVVRGDSAAYFCASSPGVGYEQYFGPGTRLTVT.

This clone appeared once. V and J are TRBV7-2 and TRBJ1-1; 7 positions match TRBD1. This CDR3 comprises 15 residues. CDR1 is SGHTA, CDR2 FQGNSA, per germline. The trim removed 0 bases at V and 2 bases at J, leaving 3 bases unmatched. The CDR3 here is CASSLAQGVNTEAFF. The CDR3 nucleotides read TGTGCCAGCAGCTTAGCCCAGGGGGTTAACACTGAAGCTTTCTTT.

This clone turned up a few times. The chain joins TRBV6-5 to TRBJ2-1; 10 nucleotides agree with TRBD1. The CDR3 runs 14 residues. Losses at the gene ends were 6 bases for V and 7 bases for J; bases not matched to a gene: 6. Looked up from germline, CDR1 is MNHEY and CDR2 is SVGAGI. The CDR3 nucleotides read TGTGCCAGCAGGACAGACAGGGGGCAAAATGAGCAGTTCTTC. It yields the protein CASRTDRGQNEQFF.

The chain uses TRBV9 and TRBJ2-1; 12 nucleotides agree with TRBD2. The CDR3 length is 15 residues. With 4 bases clipped from V and 4 bases from J, the junction kept 3 bases outside the gene matches. Germline assignment: CDR1 SGDLS and CDR2 YYNGEE. The CDR3 here is CASSPGLAGYNEQFF. The CDR3 bases are TGTGCCAGCAGCCCTGGACTAGCGGGATACAATGAGCAGTTCTTC.

Only a few counts were recorded for this clone. The rearrangement links TRBV9 to TRBJ1-5; D gene unclear. CDR1 is SGDLS and CDR2 is YYNGEE in the germline V gene. V was pared by 4 bases and J by 12 bases, with 17 bases between. The CDR3 loop spans 13 amino acids. CDR3 loop: CASSSGLVGGQHF. The CDR3 nucleotides are TGTGCCAGCAGCTCCGGGCTCGTGGGAGGCCAGCATTTT.

This chain joins TRBV5-4 and TRBJ2-1; 12 bases match TRBD2. Germline loops: CDR1 SGHNT, CDR2 YYREEE (reference sequence). Trimming removed 5 bases from V and 2 bases from J; junction bases left unmatched: 2. The CDR3 extends over 15 amino acids. The CDR3 region is CASRLAGGAYNEQFF. The DNA for the CDR3 is TGTGCCAGCAGGCTAGCGGGGGGGGCCTACAATGAGCAGTTCTTC.

This clone has only a few counts. Other DNA sequences in this specimen translate into the identical CDR3. This rearrangement joins TRBV5-4 to TRBJ2-1; weak D call: TRBD1 (5 bases). This CDR3 is 15 amino acids long. The germline V gene has CDR1 SGHNT and CDR2 YYREEE (reference sequence). Trimming shortened V by 0 bases and J by 0 bases, and 7 bases separated the two germline ends. CDR3 sequence: CASSLGQGSYNEQFF. The CDR3 DNA reads TGTGCCAGCAGCTTGGGGCAGGGCTCCTACAATGAGCAGTTCTTC.

This clone was picked up a small number of times. V usage is TRBV29-1 and J usage is TRBJ2-1; 8 bases match TRBD2. Germline V gene data show CDR1 as SQVTM and CDR2 as ANQGSEA. CDR3 length equals 18 residues. V shed 4 bases and J 4 bases; nucleotides not matched to a gene: 18. The CDR3 DNA reads TGCAGCGTTGGGGGGTTGCGGGGGGCACAACCACAATACAATGAGCAGTTCTTC. This sequence encodes CSVGGLRGAQPQYNEQFF.

Only a few counts were recorded for this clone. This rearrangement joins TRBV27 to TRBJ1-5; 9 nucleotides agree with TRBD1. The V gene's germline CDR1 is MNHEY and CDR2 SMNVEV (reference sequence). The CDR3 spans 15 residues. The trim removed 5 bases at V and 7 bases at J, leaving 9 bases unmatched. CDR3 sequence reads: CASSASGQGKQPQHF. DNA for the CDR3: TGTGCCAGCAGTGCTTCGGGACAGGGAAAGCAGCCCCAGCATTTT.

The J gene is TRBJ2-5, the V gene TRBV7-2; 12 nucleotides agree with TRBD2. The CDR3 consists of 14 residues. J gave up 5 bases and V 7 bases, and 5 bases lay outside the gene matches. Germline V CDR1 and CDR2: SGHTA, FQGNSA. The CDR3, as DNA: TGTGCCAGCAATCTAGCGGGGGGGCTCGAGACCCAGTACTTC. Translated, it gives CASNLAGGLETQYF.

V gene TRBV9 combines with J gene TRBJ2-7, with a possible D match to TRBD1 (6 bases). The CDR3 runs to 14 residues. Germline assignment: CDR1 SGDLS and CDR2 YYNGEE. The ends were cut back, 3 bases at V and 2 bases at J, with 12 bases in the middle. CDR3 sequence reads: CASSGGPEAYEQYF. CDR3 DNA sequence: TGTGCCAGCAGCGGGGGGCCTGAGGCCTACGAGCAGTACTTC.